The entry below describes one T cell receptor beta chain. Its target is unknown. One end of the junction varies from germline; a read error may be responsible. These data originate in a study of identifying expanded T cells in peripheral blood. The repertoire was sequenced with immunoSEQ multiplex PCR; TCRdb's copy has only in-frame clones and lacks some. Of under 85,000 clones listed, roughly 84% are singletons. This CDR3 is 14 amino acids long. Germline CDR1 is KGHSY and CDR2 is FQNENV. General observations from the study: Technical replicates showed around 1.2 changed clones; approximately two weeks 15 to 20; four weeks 19.

Sequencing was done on a sample of blood. The sequence derives from a person aged 18 to 70 in good health. The gene calls are TRBV16 and TRBJ2-7; a weak D match, TRBD1 (5 bases). CDR3 in DNA: TGTGCCAGCAGCCTAACCCAGGGCTCCCACGAGCAGTACTTC. It is translated as CASSLTQGSHEQYF. Filled out from reference TRBV16 and TRBJ2-7, the complete variable domain reads GEEVAQTPKHLVRGEGQKAKLYCAPIKGHSYVFWYQQVLKNEFKFLISFQNENVFDETGMPKERFSAKCLPNSPCSLEIQATKLEDSAVYFCASSLTQGSHEQYFGPGTRLTVT.